This T cell receptor beta chain was captured by sequencing in a study of Ad26.COV2.S vaccination and SARS-CoV-2 variants. This clone was counted between two and nine times. Clones were sequenced by immunoSEQ multiplex PCR, and TCRdb holds only the in-frame ones, with some missing. The repertoire includes 200,000 to 300,000 clones, roughly 89% of them detected once, and under 3% sits in the top ten. Germline V gene sequence: CDR1 SGHDT, CDR2 YYEEEE. The CDR3 extends over 17 amino acids. V was trimmed by 2 bases and J by 5 bases, leaving 20 bases between them. Regarding treatment: approximately 18 received Ad26.COV2.S at low or high dose, single or two shots; several received placebo; per-sample allocation not given. Day 63 after the first injection of vaccine or placebo was the sampling time.

This sample comprised peripheral blood, obtained in a trial of Ad26.COV2.S vaccine versus placebo. V usage is TRBV5-6 and J usage is TRBJ2-1, with D uncertain. This sequence was found in a person between 18 and 59 years old who received the Ad26.COV2.S COVID-19 vaccine or a placebo. This chain's CDR3 is CASSFRPIIGRDNEQFF. The CDR3 DNA sequence: TGTGCCAGCAGCTTTCGACCCATTATTGGTAGGGACAATGAGCAGTTCTTC.